Listed here are 26 T cell receptor beta chains from one sample, sequenced in a study of shared clonotypes between healthy human individuals. Profiling relied on immunoSEQ multiplex PCR, and the TCRdb table lists in-frame clones only, not all of them. The profile covers under 1,900,000 clones, with around 98.5% appearing a single time and 0.3% to 0.45% taken by the ten largest. Sequencing input: naive CD4+ T cells sorted from blood. Regarding subset: CD45RA+ positively selected. These receptors were obtained from a man under 40 in good health.

This clone was seen once. The gene calls are TRBV11-3 and TRBJ2-2; tentative D call: TRBD2 (6 bases). Per the germline V gene, CDR1 is SGHNT and CDR2 is YENEEA. Trimming took 4 bases from V and 7 from J, leaving 13 bases between them. This CDR3 comprises 14 residues. CDR3 loop: CASSSGDHIGELFF. The CDR3 DNA follows: TGTGCCAGCAGCTCGGGAGATCACATCGGGGAGCTGTTTTTT. The full variable domain, in which reference TRBV11-3 and TRBJ2-2 provide the parts outside the CDR3, is EAGVVQSPRYKIIEKKQPVAFWCNPISGHNTLYWYLQNLGQGPELLIRYENEEAVDDSQLPKDRFSAERLKGVDSTLKIQPAELGDSAVYLCASSSGDHIGELFFGEGSRLTVL.

The V and J genes are TRBV27 and TRBJ1-5; D might be TRBD1 (6 bases). Germline V CDR1 and CDR2: MNHEY, SMNVEV (reference sequence). The length of the CDR3 is 15 residues. The ends were cut back, 6 bases at V and 4 bases at J, with 16 bases in the middle. This CDR3 reads CASSPAGQENQPQHF. DNA for the CDR3: TGTGCCAGCAGCCCCGCGGGACAAGAAAATCAGCCCCAGCATTTT.

The chain uses TRBV25-1 and TRBJ2-4; D perhaps matches TRBD2 (6 bases). V was trimmed by 0 bases and J by 7 bases, leaving 13 bases between them. The CDR3 is made up of 15 amino acids. Germline V gives CDR1 MGHDK, CDR2 SYGVNS. Here the CDR3 DNA reads TGTGCCAGCAGTGAATATCACCAGAGCGGGAACATTCAGTACTTC. Protein sequence: CASSEYHQSGNIQYF.

The chain employs TRBV30 and TRBJ2-2, with TRBD2 matching over 15 bases. The CDR3 totals 17 residues. CDR1 is GTSNPN and CDR2 is SVGIG in the germline V gene (reference sequence). V lost 3 bases and J lost 5; bases outside the gene matches: 7. The CDR3 is CAWRRGLAGGRTGELFF. CDR3 bases: TGTGCCTGGAGGAGAGGACTAGCGGGAGGGCGAACCGGGGAGCTGTTTTTT.

The V gene is TRBV27, the J gene TRBJ2-2, with D tentatively TRBD1 or TRBD2 (6 bases each). This CDR3 comprises 17 residues. CDR1 MNHEY and CDR2 SMNVEV come from the germline V gene (reference sequence). V lost 3 bases, J lost 0 bases, and 14 bases lay in between. CDR3 loop: CASSFQGRSSNTGELFF. The CDR3 DNA is TGTGCCAGCAGTTTTCAGGGGAGGAGTTCGAACACCGGGGAGCTGTTTTTT.

V usage is TRBV5-4 and J usage is TRBJ1-1; 8 nucleotides match TRBD1. CDR1 SGHNT and CDR2 YYREEE come from the germline V gene (reference sequence). Trimming at V came to 4 bases and at J to 1 base, leaving 6 bases not matched to a gene. This CDR3 has 15 residues. CDR3 region: CASSAPTGGNTEAFF. In DNA, the CDR3 is TGTGCCAGCAGCGCCCCAACAGGGGGGAACACTGAAGCTTTCTTT. Using reference TRBV5-4 and TRBJ1-1 for the parts outside the CDR3, the full variable domain is ETGVTQSPTHLIKTRGQQVTLRCSSQSGHNTVSWYQQALGQGPQFIFQYYREEENGRGNFPPRFSGLQFPNYSSELNVNALELDDSALYLCASSAPTGGNTEAFFGQGTRLTVV.

This chain links TRBV4-1 with TRBJ1-1; D gene ambiguous. V lost 3 bases, J lost 1 base, and 15 bases lay in between. Looked up from germline, CDR1 is MGHRA and CDR2 is YSYEKL. The CDR3 is made up of 16 amino acids. The CDR3 is CASSQSDILGNTEAFF. In DNA, the CDR3 is TGCGCCAGCAGCCAGTCAGACATCTTGGGGAACACTGAAGCTTTCTTT.

In this sample, this clone turned up once. The rearrangement joins TRBV27 to TRBJ1-3; D call uncertain. This CDR3 is 14 amino acids long. V was cut by 0 bases and J by 6 bases, with 9 bases left in between. Germline assignment: CDR1 MNHEY and CDR2 SMNVEV (reference sequence). The CDR3: CASSLSRWENTIYF. The CDR3 DNA follows: TGTGCCAGCAGTTTATCGAGGTGGGAAAACACCATATATTTT.

This sequence joins TRBV6-5 and TRBJ1-5; D uncertain. Deletions cut 5 bases from V and 7 bases from J, with 15 bases between. This CDR3 is 14 amino acids long. Germline-derived CDR1 and CDR2 are MNHEY and SVGAGI. The CDR3 bases are TGTGCCAGCAGTCGGGCGGCGGGTTGGCAGCCCCAGCATTTT. Residues: CASSRAAGWQPQHF.

V and J are TRBV6-1 and TRBJ2-7; perhaps D is TRBD1 or TRBD2 (5 bases each). The CDR3 has 15 residues. Germline lookup yields CDR1 MNHNS and CDR2 SASEGT. The ends were cut back, 2 bases at V and 3 bases at J, with 14 bases in the middle. CDR3 in amino acids: CASSESRDGYYEQYF. The CDR3 DNA reads TGTGCCAGCAGTGAATCCAGGGACGGATACTACGAGCAGTACTTC.

The chain is built from TRBV28 and TRBJ2-1, with TRBD1 as a possible D gene (6 bases). Germline-derived CDR1 and CDR2 are MDHEN and SYDVKM. CDR3 length equals 14 residues. The V end lost 5 bases, the J end lost 2 bases, and 10 bases lay between the germline ends. CDR3 in DNA: TGTGCCAGCAGTAAGGCAGGGGCCTACAATGAGCAGTTCTTC. Translated: CASSKAGAYNEQFF.

The J gene is TRBJ1-2, the V gene TRBV4-2; D call uncertain. CDR1 and CDR2 (germline): LGHNA, YNFKEQ. The CDR3 consists of 12 residues. With 0 bases removed from V and 8 bases from J, the gap between germline ends came to 7 bases. The CDR3 protein is CASSQERWGYTF. CDR3 DNA sequence: TGTGCCAGCAGCCAAGAACGGTGGGGCTACACCTTC.

V gene TRBV6-1 combines with J gene TRBJ2-7, with D perhaps matching TRBD2 (6 bases). Germline CDR1 reads MNHNS; CDR2 reads SASEGT. The CDR3 runs to 12 residues. Trimming shortened V by 5 bases and J by 11 bases, and 16 bases separated the two germline ends. Here the CDR3 reads CASSTHGGWKYF. CDR3 bases: TGTGCCAGCAGTACCCACGGGGGTTGGAAGTACTTC.

The chain combines TRBV14 with TRBJ2-5, with D perhaps assigned TRBD1 or TRBD2 (5 bases each). Trimming removed 1 base at V and 3 bases at J, with 12 bases between. CDR1 SGHDN and CDR2 FVKESK come from the germline V gene. This CDR3 contains 15 residues. The CDR3 bases are TGTGCCAGCAGCCAAGTTGGGGACCAAAAAGAGACCCAGTACTTC. Residues: CASSQVGDQKETQYF.

V and J are TRBV6-5 and TRBJ1-1; tentatively, D is TRBD1 (5 bases). The CDR3 spans 12 residues. V lost 6 bases and J 7 bases, leaving 12 bases between the germline ends. Per germline, CDR1 MNHEY and CDR2 SVGAGI. This chain's CDR3 is CASSIRGVEAFF. The CDR3 DNA is TGTGCCAGCAGCATACGGGGCGTTGAAGCTTTCTTT.

The rearrangement links TRBV5-1 to TRBJ2-3; D could derive from TRBD1 or TRBD2 (5 bases each). The CDR3 totals 14 residues. The germline V gene encodes CDR1 SGHRS and CDR2 YFSETQ. V lost 5 bases, J lost 4 bases, and 14 bases lay in between. Here the CDR3 DNA reads TGCGCCAGCAGGGGGGAGCAGACGGCAGATACGCAGTATTTT. This translates into CASRGEQTADTQYF.

The V call is TRBV7-9, the J call TRBJ2-7; 8 nucleotides match TRBD1. The CDR3 has 14 residues. Germline V gene data show CDR1 as SEHNR and CDR2 as FQNEAQ (reference sequence). J gave up 4 bases and V 5 bases, and 7 bases lay outside the gene matches. The CDR3: CASSPDRELYEQYF. In DNA form, the CDR3 reads TGTGCCAGCAGCCCGGACAGGGAGCTTTACGAGCAGTACTTC.

The gene calls are TRBV7-2 and TRBJ2-7; D not certain. The CDR3 sequence is 16 residues long. Looked up from germline, CDR1 is SGHTA and CDR2 is FQGNSA. V was shortened by 6 bases and J by 3 bases, with 21 bases between the two germline ends. CDR3 region: CASSFTPANPLYEQYF. The CDR3 DNA sequence: TGTGCCAGCAGTTTTACTCCAGCGAACCCCCTCTACGAGCAGTACTTC.

The chain recombines TRBV28 with TRBJ2-7, with 11 bases fitting TRBD1. CDR3 size: 15 residues. Germline V gene sequence: CDR1 MDHEN, CDR2 SYDVKM. Losses at the gene ends were 7 bases for V and 2 bases for J; bases not matched to a gene: 7. Written as DNA, the CDR3 is TGTGCCAGCACCCAACCGGGACAGGGGGCCTACGAGCAGTACTTC. Its protein is CASTQPGQGAYEQYF.

The chain is built from TRBV28 and TRBJ1-5; TRBD1 aligns across 9 bases. V was clipped by 5 bases and J by 2 bases; unmatched bases: 4. This CDR3 region has 15 residues. Per germline, CDR1 MDHEN and CDR2 SYDVKM. The CDR3 DNA is TGTGCCAGCAGTCTCCGGACAGGGGGCAATCAGCCCCAGCATTTT. Translated: CASSLRTGGNQPQHF.

V gene TRBV14 combines with J gene TRBJ1-2; no clear D gene. The CDR3 loop spans 15 amino acids. Germline V gene data show CDR1 as SGHDN and CDR2 as FVKESK. The germline V and J ends were trimmed by 2 bases and 4 bases, with 14 bases remaining between them. The CDR3 spells CASSQRWGTGYGYTF. CDR3 DNA: TGTGCCAGCAGCCAAAGGTGGGGTACTGGCTATGGCTACACCTTC.

The DNA of the CDR3 is TGTGCCAGCATCGCACGACTGCGAGCCCGAGTATACGAGCAGTACTTC. Protein: CASIARLRARVYEQYF. The chain uses TRBV2 and TRBJ2-7; no firm D call. The V gene lost 7 bases and the J gene lost 4 bases, with 23 bases spanning the gap. Germline V gene lookup returns CDR1 SNHLY and CDR2 FYNNEI. This CDR3 contains 16 residues.

The chain has TRBV11-2 and TRBJ2-1; tentatively, D is TRBD2 (5 bases). CDR3 length: 15 residues. Germline CDR1 is SGHAT and CDR2 is FQNNGV. V was pared by 3 bases and J by 3 bases, with 12 bases between. The CDR3 bases are TGTGCCAGCAGCTTTAGGGAGCGAATCTACAATGAGCAGTTCTTC. It yields the protein CASSFRERIYNEQFF.

J is TRBJ2-1 and V is TRBV10-1, with TRBD1 as a possible D gene (7 bases). The V end lost 8 bases, the J end lost 0 bases, and 17 bases lay between the germline ends. The CDR3 consists of 16 residues. Germline V gives CDR1 WNHNN, CDR2 SYGVQD (reference sequence). CDR3 protein: CASRAPRGASYNEQFF. In nucleotides, the CDR3 is TGCGCCAGCCGTGCACCCAGGGGGGCCTCCTACAATGAGCAGTTCTTC.

This chain joins TRBV10-3 and TRBJ2-3; no definite D call. Trimming took off 6 bases at V and 4 bases at J, with 8 bases between the two ends. CDR3 length: 12 residues. From germline, CDR1 is ENHRY and CDR2 SYGVKD. In DNA form, the CDR3 reads TGTGCCATCAGGGCCTCACCAGATACGCAGTATTTT. As protein: CAIRASPDTQYF.

The chain carries TRBV2 and TRBJ2-1, with D tentatively TRBD2 (5 bases). CDR3 length equals 12 residues. Trimming removed 6 bases from V and 6 bases from J, with 9 bases in between. Germline V lookup: CDR1 SNHLY, CDR2 FYNNEI. The CDR3, as DNA: TGTGCCAGCAGGGGTAGCGCCAATGAGCAGTTCTTC. Translating it yields CASRGSANEQFF.